Below, 15 T cell receptor beta chains from the same sample are listed, as sequenced in a study of cytomegalovirus exposure and HLA in healthy donors (dated 2017 in TCRdb). The library was built by means of the immunoSEQ multiplex PCR assay. The multiplex PCR relied on a mix of 60 forward primers for TCR Vbeta segments and 13 reverse primers for TCR Jbeta segments. The immuneACCESS repertoire file appears here via TCRdb, limited to in-frame rearrangements. These files lack a portion of the clones; in checked studies, under half of the deficit traces to unresolved V genes, and the cause of the others is not known. The sample table holds approximately 250,000 clones, of which 80% to 90% were seen once. The ten biggest clones cover 0.24% of the sample. Material for sequencing was PBMCs. Receptor source: a girl aged 2 to 9 in good health and CMV-seronegative.

J is TRBJ2-7 and V is TRBV28, with D tentatively TRBD1 (7 bases). The CDR3 contains 15 residues. The germline V gene has CDR1 MDHEN and CDR2 SYDVKM. V was shortened by 3 bases and J by 0 bases, with 12 bases between the two germline ends. CDR3 region: CASSFAGQPSYEQYF. Here the CDR3 DNA reads TGTGCCAGCAGTTTCGCGGGACAGCCCTCCTACGAGCAGTACTTC.

About this clone: The junction differs from germline at one of its ends, possibly a read error. The chain recombines TRBV5-8 with TRBJ1-2; D might be TRBD1 (6 bases). Germline V gene sequence: CDR1 SGHTS, CDR2 YDEGEE. This CDR3 is built from 14 residues. Here the CDR3 reads CASRLGATGYGYTF. CDR3 DNA: TGTGCCAGCAGGTTGGGTGCTACAGGGTATGGCTACACCTTC.

This chain links TRBV20-1 with TRBJ1-1; D is uncertain. The CDR3 spans 11 residues. Germline V gives CDR1 DFQATT, CDR2 SNEGSKA (reference sequence). V lost 7 bases and J lost 2, with 8 bases in between. CDR3 bases: TGCAGTGTAACAAGAAACACTGAAGCTTTCTTT. As protein: CSVTRNTEAFF.

The chain combines TRBV5-1 with TRBJ1-1; no clear D. This CDR3 comprises 13 residues. Germline V CDR1 and CDR2: SGHRS, YFSETQ. The V end was cut by 4 bases, the J end by 1 base, with 8 bases between. This CDR3 reads CASSPTRNTEAFF. The CDR3 DNA reads TGCGCCAGCAGCCCTACTAGGAACACTGAAGCTTTCTTT.

The V gene is TRBV2, the J gene TRBJ2-1; TRBD2 agrees at 10 bases. This CDR3 is 19 amino acids long. Trimming at V came to 4 bases and at J to 1 base, leaving 13 bases not matched to a gene. CDR1 is SNHLY and CDR2 is FYNNEI in the germline V gene. CDR3: CASSVSGGDTRISYNEQFF. The DNA for the CDR3 is TGTGCCAGCAGTGTAAGCGGGGGGGATACCCGTATATCCTACAATGAGCAGTTCTTC.

The chain links TRBV6-5 to TRBJ2-7; no reliable D call. Between the trimmed V and J ends, which lost 4 bases and 8 bases, there was a span of 18 bases. CDR3 length equals 14 residues. From germline, CDR1 is MNHEY and CDR2 SVGAGI. The CDR3 loop is CASSSPPGFTKQYF. The CDR3 nucleotides are TGTGCCAGCAGTTCCCCGCCGGGTTTTACGAAGCAGTACTTC.

This sequence joins TRBV5-1 and TRBJ2-7; 9 nucleotides align to TRBD1. V was clipped by 4 bases and J by 3 bases; unmatched bases: 8. The CDR3 is 15 residues long. Germline loops: CDR1 SGHRS, CDR2 YFSETQ. The CDR3: CASSRNTDRGYEQYF. The CDR3, as DNA: TGCGCCAGCAGCCGGAACACGGACAGGGGCTACGAGCAGTACTTC.

The rearrangement links TRBV6-6 to TRBJ2-5; maybe TRBD2 (5 bases). This CDR3 has 15 residues. V lost 6 bases and J lost 0, with 14 bases in between. CDR1 MNHNY and CDR2 SVGAGI come from the germline V gene (reference sequence). The DNA of the CDR3 is TGTGCCAGCAGAACCGGACTTTCGTACCAAGAGACCCAGTACTTC. Protein: CASRTGLSYQETQYF.

V and J are TRBV28 and TRBJ2-5; tentative D call: TRBD1 (5 bases). The CDR3 sequence is 15 residues long. V lost 4 bases, J lost 5 bases, and 17 bases lay in between. Germline assignment: CDR1 MDHEN and CDR2 SYDVKM. CDR3 DNA: TGTGCCAGCAGTTCTCACCCAGGGCTGGGTGAGACCCAGTACTTC. Its protein product is CASSSHPGLGETQYF.

This chain joins TRBV5-1 and TRBJ1-2, with D possibly matching TRBD1 (6 bases). Germline V lookup: CDR1 SGHRS, CDR2 YFSETQ. Trimming shortened V by 4 bases and J by 8 bases, and 15 bases separated the two germline ends. The length of the CDR3 is 13 residues. The CDR3 DNA reads as TGCGCCAGCAGCGTCGAACAGGGAGCGGGCTACACCTTC. It codes for CASSVEQGAGYTF.

The rearrangement uses TRBV4-1 and TRBJ2-7; possible D gene TRBD1, 5 bases. The CDR3 consists of 16 residues. The V end was cut by 1 base, the J end by 0 bases, with 13 bases between. Per the germline V gene, CDR1 is MGHRA and CDR2 is YSYEKL. CDR3 residues: CASSQAETVRSYEQYF. The DNA for the CDR3 is TGCGCCAGCAGCCAAGCAGAGACAGTACGCTCCTACGAGCAGTACTTC.

The rearrangement links TRBV4-1 to TRBJ1-2; 9 bases are shared with TRBD1. The V and J ends lost 5 bases and 5 bases, in that order; junction bases with no gene match: 6. The CDR3 contains 14 residues. Germline CDR1 reads MGHRA; CDR2 reads YSYEKL. CDR3 in DNA: TGCGCCAGCAGCAACCGGGACAGGGATTATGGCTACACCTTC. This codes for CASSNRDRDYGYTF.

The chain combines TRBV7-8 with TRBJ1-2; 10 nucleotides line up with TRBD1. The V segment lost 3 bases and the J segment 7 bases; nucleotides outside the gene matches: 2. Germline loops: CDR1 SGHVS, CDR2 FQNEAQ. This CDR3 has 13 amino acids. CDR3 nucleotides: TGTGCCAGCAGCTTTTGGGACAGGGGTGGCTACACCTTC. Its translation: CASSFWDRGGYTF. The variable domain in full, with the rest retrieved from reference TRBV7-8 and TRBJ1-2, is GAGVSQSPRYKVAKRGQDVALRCDPISGHVSLFWYQQALGQGPEFLTYFQNEAQLDKSGLPSDRFFAERPEGSVSTLKIQRTQQEDSAVYLCASSFWDRGGYTFGSGTRLTVV.

The chain combines TRBV5-6 with TRBJ2-7; D possibly corresponds to TRBD2 (6 bases). Germline CDR1 and CDR2: SGHDT and YYEEEE. The CDR3 length is 15 residues. V lost 0 bases, J lost 5 bases, and 15 bases lay in between. CDR3 amino acids: CASSLGGDTRDEQYF. The DNA for the CDR3 is TGTGCCAGCAGCTTGGGGGGGGATACTAGGGACGAGCAGTACTTC.

The genes are TRBV9 and TRBJ2-3; D is ambiguous. The germline gives CDR1 SGDLS, CDR2 YYNGEE. The length of the CDR3 is 13 residues. Trimming took 8 bases from V and 0 from J, leaving 10 bases between them. The DNA of the CDR3 is TGTGCCAGACTCCAAACTAGCACAGATACGCAGTATTTT. This translates into CARLQTSTDTQYF.